The 32 T cell receptor beta chains in this list originate from one sample, sequenced in a study of T cells in Graves' hyperthyroidism and ophthalmopathy. Amplification of TCR beta CDR3 regions was performed using RNA transcripts as template. The TCR CDR3 was amplified in a first-round RT-PCR using the HTBI primer set. TCRdb reprocessed the multiplex PCR reads with MiXCR, giving one entry per CDR3 protein. The table records about 700,000 distinct CDR3 sequences, about 15% of them present only once. Specimen: blood. The receptors were sampled from a woman in her late teens or twenties with Graves' hyperthyroidism.

This clonotype was observed many times. The chain recombines TRBV12-3 or TRBV12-4 with TRBJ2-1; 9 bases are a match to TRBD2. J was trimmed by 0 bases and V by 5 bases; bases with no gene match: 11. The CDR3 has 18 amino acids. The CDR3, as DNA: TGTGCCAGCAGTCCGAGTAGACTAGCGGAAAGCTCCTACAATGAGCAGTTCTTC. This sequence encodes CASSPSRLAESSYNEQFF.

This clonotype was counted many times. The gene calls are TRBV4-3 and TRBJ2-7; 10 bases map to TRBD1. This CDR3 has 15 residues. Looked up from germline, CDR1 is LGHNA and CDR2 is YSLEER. V gave up 0 bases and J gave up 2 bases; unmatched junction bases: 1. CDR3 region: CASSQEGTGAYEQYF. The CDR3 DNA reads TGCGCCAGCAGCCAAGAAGGGACAGGGGCCTACGAGCAGTACTTC.

The chain employs TRBV7-9 and TRBJ2-3, with TRBD1 matching 8 bases. The CDR3 runs 14 residues. After removal of 5 bases from V and 5 bases from J, the junction contained 6 bases not matched to a gene. Germline V lookup: CDR1 SEHNR, CDR2 FQNEAQ (reference sequence). Here the CDR3 reads CASSLDRAGDTQYF. CDR3 DNA sequence: TGTGCCAGCAGCCTGGACAGGGCGGGAGATACGCAGTATTTT.

This clonotype was seen many times. The rearrangement uses TRBV7-3 and TRBJ2-1, with 15 bases that match TRBD2. CDR3 length equals 15 residues. CDR1 SGHTA and CDR2 FQGTGA come from the germline V gene. Germline trimming cut 5 bases from V and 7 bases from J; bases unmatched to any gene: 3. The CDR3 DNA follows: TGTGCCAGCAGCCGTGGGACTAGCGGGGGGAATGAGCAGTTCTTC. It encodes CASSRGTSGGNEQFF.

The gene calls are TRBV7-2 and TRBJ2-2, with D possibly matching TRBD1 (6 bases). This CDR3 has 16 residues. Germline assignment: CDR1 SGHTA and CDR2 FQGNSA. V lost 5 bases, J lost 0 bases, and 13 bases lay in between. This CDR3 is CASSPRTAANTGELFF. Written as DNA, the CDR3 is TGTGCCAGCAGCCCACGGACAGCCGCGAACACCGGGGAGCTGTTTTTT.

This clonotype occurred a few times. The V and J genes are TRBV20-1 and TRBJ1-3; no clear D gene. Germline lookup yields CDR1 DFQATT and CDR2 SNEGSKA (reference sequence). V gave up 0 bases and J gave up 0 bases, with 12 bases separating them. This CDR3 comprises 16 residues. CDR3 sequence (DNA): TGCAGTGCTAGAGATACCTGGTCCCGCTCTGGAAACACCATATATTTT. Amino acid sequence: CSARDTWSRSGNTIYF.

The rearrangement links TRBV29-1 to TRBJ2-5; 10 bases align to TRBD2. The CDR3 is 15 amino acids. In germline, CDR1 is SQVTM, CDR2 ANQGSEA. The ends lost 7 bases at V and 7 bases at J; junction bases unmatched: 15. CDR3 protein: CSGGLSGGTGGTQYF. CDR3 in DNA: TGCAGCGGGGGACTTAGCGGGGGGACTGGGGGGACCCAGTACTTC.

This clonotype was picked up a small number of times. The CDR3 is CASSPRDQHTGELFF. The CDR3 DNA reads TGTGCCAGCAGCCCCCGGGATCAGCATACCGGGGAGCTGTTTTTT. V and J are TRBV7-9 and TRBJ2-2; tentative D call: TRBD2 (5 bases). The CDR3 is made up of 15 amino acids. Germline V gene sequence: CDR1 SEHNR, CDR2 FQNEAQ (reference sequence). The V gene lost 5 bases and the J gene lost 5 bases, with 15 bases spanning the gap. Together with reference TRBV7-9 and TRBJ2-2, the CDR3 gives the full variable domain: DTGVSQNPRHKITKRGQNVTFRCDPISEHNRLYWYRQTLGQGPEFLTYFQNEAQLEKSRLLSDRFSAERPKGSFSTLEIQRTEQGDSAMYLCASSPRDQHTGELFFGEGSRLTVL.

Of note for this clonotype: Just one base apart from a much larger clone, this may be a read error. The chain is built from TRBV27 and TRBJ1-1, with a possible D match to TRBD1 (5 bases). CDR1 is MNHEY, CDR2 SMNVEV, per germline (reference sequence). This CDR3 comprises 14 residues. V was cut by 5 bases and J by 2 bases, with 12 bases left in between. Written as DNA, the CDR3 is TGTGCCAGCAGTCCCTACAGGACTAACACTGAAGCTTTCTTT. This codes for CASSPYRTNTEAFF.

This clonotype occurred many times. The chain combines TRBV27 with TRBJ2-1; D not certain. The V end was cut by 7 bases, the J end by 2 bases, with 15 bases between. The germline V gene encodes CDR1 MNHEY and CDR2 SMNVEV (reference sequence). This CDR3 is 15 amino acids long. The CDR3 protein is CASTSGSSAYNEQFF. The CDR3 DNA reads as TGTGCCAGCACCTCAGGCTCAAGTGCCTACAATGAGCAGTTCTTC.

This clonotype was counted ten times or more. The chain couples TRBV11-2 to TRBJ1-6, with D possibly TRBD1 on 5 matching bases. The CDR3 has 14 residues. Germline values: CDR1 SGHAT, CDR2 FQNNGV. V lost 5 bases and J lost 4, with 9 bases in between. Written as DNA, the CDR3 is TGTGCCAGCAGCGAGGGGATTTATAATTCACCCCTCCACTTT. Protein: CASSEGIYNSPLHF.

This clonotype was seen repeatedly, ten times or more. CDR3 sequence reads: CASRGTRVLVEQYF. CDR3 sequence (DNA): TGTGCCAGCAGGGGAACTCGGGTCCTCGTCGAGCAGTACTTC. The J gene is TRBJ2-7, the V gene TRBV6-1; D is uncertain. The CDR3 has 14 amino acids. The germline V gene encodes CDR1 MNHNS and CDR2 SASEGT. V shed 6 bases and J shed 6 bases, with 18 bases lying between them.

The CDR3 sequence: CASSQSTQNQPQHF. The CDR3 DNA sequence: TGTGCCAGCAGCCAATCGACACAAAATCAGCCCCAGCATTTT. The chain links TRBV16 to TRBJ1-5; D gene unclear. Germline V CDR1 and CDR2: KGHSY, FQNENV. V gave up 0 bases and J gave up 4 bases, with 7 bases separating them. The CDR3 runs 14 residues.

This clonotype was observed many times. This sequence joins TRBV24-1 and TRBJ1-5; a possible D gene is TRBD1 (6 bases). This CDR3 contains 13 residues. Germline loops: CDR1 KGHDR, CDR2 SFDVKD. The V gene lost 9 bases and the J gene lost 6 bases, with 14 bases spanning the gap. CDR3 coding DNA: TGTGCCACCGCGGACAGTCTAGGTCAGCCCCAGCATTTT. Protein product: CATADSLGQPQHF.

Many counts were recorded for this clonotype. The rearrangement uses TRBV20-1 and TRBJ2-5, with TRBD2 matching 7 bases. The CDR3 is made up of 15 amino acids. The V and J ends lost 6 bases and 2 bases, in that order; junction bases with no gene match: 12. Per the germline V gene, CDR1 is DFQATT and CDR2 is SNEGSKA (reference sequence). The CDR3: CSANGASGRQETQYF. In nucleotides, the CDR3 is TGCAGTGCAAACGGGGCTAGCGGAAGACAAGAGACCCAGTACTTC.

This clonotype came up many times. This chain uses TRBV20-1 with TRBJ2-7, with TRBD2 matching over 11 bases. From germline, CDR1 is DFQATT and CDR2 SNEGSKA (reference sequence). The CDR3 spans 14 residues. V was clipped by 3 bases and J by 3 bases; unmatched bases: 4. The CDR3 region is CSARGLAAGYEQYF. The CDR3 bases are TGCAGTGCTAGGGGACTAGCGGCGGGCTACGAGCAGTACTTC.

Of note for this clonotype: A much larger clone is a single base away; this may be a read error. The J gene is TRBJ2-1, the V gene TRBV29-1, with 7 bases fitting TRBD2. CDR3 length equals 16 residues. Unmatched junction bases numbered 14, after V lost 8 bases and J lost 1 base. Germline-derived CDR1 and CDR2 are SQVTM and ANQGSEA. CDR3 sequence: CSIVGIASGSYNEQFF. The CDR3 DNA follows: TGCAGCATTGTAGGCATAGCTAGCGGTTCCTACAATGAGCAGTTCTTC.

In its sample, this clonotype was seen many times. The chain recombines TRBV30 with TRBJ1-3; D is unclear. CDR1 and CDR2 from the germline V gene are GTSNPN and SVGIG (reference sequence). Trimming pared 3 bases from V and 1 base from J, leaving 7 bases between. The CDR3 covers 13 residues. CDR3 protein: CAWRDPSGNTIYF. CDR3 coding DNA: TGTGCCTGGAGGGACCCTTCTGGAAACACCATATATTTT.

This clonotype was seen at least ten times. The chain employs TRBV6-1 and TRBJ2-3; D gene unclear. Germline V lookup: CDR1 MNHNS, CDR2 SASEGT. The ends were cut back, 6 bases at V and 0 bases at J, with 7 bases in the middle. The CDR3 has 13 residues. In DNA form, the CDR3 reads TGTGCCAGCAGAGAATCTAGCACAGATACGCAGTATTTT. Protein product: CASRESSTDTQYF.

As DNA, the CDR3 is TGTGCCAGCAGGCTTCGCGGGGGGGAAAACATTCAGTACTTC. Protein sequence: CASRLRGGENIQYF. The gene calls are TRBV2 and TRBJ2-4, with TRBD2 identical over 9 bases. The V segment lost 6 bases and the J segment 5 bases; nucleotides outside the gene matches: 5. The CDR3 is 14 residues long. Per germline, CDR1 SNHLY and CDR2 FYNNEI.

This clonotype was counted a few times. The V call is TRBV3-1, the J call TRBJ2-1, with 9 bases aligning to TRBD2. This CDR3 is built from 15 residues. Germline lookup yields CDR1 LGHDT and CDR2 YNNKEL (reference sequence). V lost 3 bases, J lost 4 bases, and 4 bases stayed unmatched. CDR3 coding DNA: TGTGCCAGCAGCCATCCAGCGGGAGGTTACAATGAGCAGTTCTTC. Protein: CASSHPAGGYNEQFF.

In its sample, this clonotype was seen many times. J is TRBJ2-2 and V is TRBV30; D may be TRBD2 (6 bases). V dropped 4 bases and J dropped 0 bases, with 9 bases sitting between them. The CDR3 loop spans 14 amino acids. From germline, CDR1 is GTSNPN and CDR2 SVGIG (reference sequence). CDR3 DNA: TGTGCCTGGACTAGCGATACGAACACCGGGGAGCTGTTTTTT. As protein: CAWTSDTNTGELFF. Filled out from reference TRBV30 and TRBJ2-2, the complete variable domain reads SQTIHQWPATLVQPVGSPLSLECTVEGTSNPNLYWYRQAAGRGLQLLFYSVGIGQISSEVPQNLSASRPQDRQFILSSKKLLLSDSGFYLCAWTSDTNTGELFFGEGSRLTVL.

This clonotype was counted ten times or more. The chain is built from TRBV13 and TRBJ2-5; no clear D gene. CDR1 is PRHDT, CDR2 FYEKMQ, per germline (reference sequence). Trimming cost V 0 bases and J 2 bases, with 7 bases left between them. The CDR3 sequence is 14 residues long. CDR3 DNA sequence: TGTGCCAGCAGCTTAGGACTGAGACAAGAGACCCAGTACTTC. Translation gives CASSLGLRQETQYF. Together with reference TRBV13 and TRBJ2-5, the CDR3 gives the full variable domain: AAGVIQSPRHLIKEKRETATLKCYPIPRHDTVYWYQQGPGQDPQFLISFYEKMQSDKGSIPDRFSAQQFSDYHSELNMSSLELGDSALYFCASSLGLRQETQYFGPGTRLLVL.

This clonotype was recorded at least ten times. V usage is TRBV30 and J usage is TRBJ2-2; no clear D. The CDR3 sequence is 11 residues long. CDR1 and CDR2 from the germline V gene are GTSNPN and SVGIG (reference sequence). The V end lost 5 bases, the J end lost 8 bases, and 9 bases lay between the germline ends. CDR3 DNA sequence: TGTGCCTGGTCCTTATTGGGGGAGCTGTTTTTT. Translated: CAWSLLGELFF.

This clonotype appeared many times. The rearrangement uses TRBV7-2 and TRBJ2-3; maybe TRBD2 (6 bases). CDR3 length: 14 residues. Germline CDR1 is SGHTA and CDR2 is FQGNSA. Trimming left V 1 base short and J 4 bases short, with 9 bases between. For the CDR3, the DNA is TGTGCCAGCAGCTTAGTTAGCGGCGCAGATACGCAGTATTTT. Translation gives CASSLVSGADTQYF.

On this clonotype itself: This could be a read error, since a much larger clone is one nucleotide away. The V gene is TRBV11-3, the J gene TRBJ1-1; TRBD1 might be the D (6 bases). From germline, CDR1 is SGHNT and CDR2 YENEEA. The CDR3 is made up of 13 amino acids. CDR3 sequence: CANSSSLREGGIF. The DNA for the CDR3 is TGTGCCAACAGCTCCTCCCTACGGGAGGGGGGGATCTTT.

The chain uses TRBV27 and TRBJ1-5, with a possible D match to TRBD1 (6 bases). The CDR3 length is 17 residues. Trimming cost V 6 bases and J 0 bases, with 18 bases left between them. Germline V gene lookup returns CDR1 MNHEY and CDR2 SMNVEV (reference sequence). The CDR3: CASSLYGGTTSNQPQHF. In DNA form, the CDR3 reads TGTGCCAGCAGCCTATATGGGGGGACAACTAGCAATCAGCCCCAGCATTTT.

This clonotype was observed at least ten times. The chain uses TRBV2 and TRBJ2-5; 8 nucleotides line up with TRBD2. With 7 bases clipped from V and 5 bases from J, the junction kept 6 bases outside the gene matches. Germline assignment: CDR1 SNHLY and CDR2 FYNNEI. The CDR3 is 13 residues long. In nucleotides, the CDR3 is TGTGCCAGCAACGAGGGACTAGAGGAGACCCAGTACTTC. It is translated as CASNEGLEETQYF.

This clonotype was recorded many times. One end of the junction fails to match germline, which may point to a read error. The chain links TRBV12-3 or TRBV12-4 to TRBJ2-7; D is unresolved. The CDR3 has 14 residues. DNA of the CDR3: TGTGCCAGCAGCTTAGCAGCAGGTCGGTACGAGCAGTACTTC. Its protein product is CASSLAAGRYEQYF.

The chain joins TRBV2 to TRBJ2-2; 8 bases are a match to TRBD1. Germline loops: CDR1 SNHLY, CDR2 FYNNEI. The CDR3 has 13 amino acids. J was trimmed by 4 bases and V by 6 bases; bases with no gene match: 1. The CDR3, as DNA: TGTGCCAGCAGCGACAGGGGCACCGGGGAGCTGTTTTTT. Its translation is CASSDRGTGELFF.

This clonotype was seen a few times. The CDR3 DNA reads TGCGCCAGCAGCCAAGATAGACAGGGGGGGACCCAGTACTTC. It encodes CASSQDRQGGTQYF. V is TRBV4-3 and J is TRBJ2-5, with 9 bases that match TRBD1. Germline loops: CDR1 LGHNA, CDR2 YSLEER. CDR3 length equals 14 residues. J lost 7 bases, V lost 0 bases, and 3 bases had no gene match.

Turning to this clonotype: A much larger clone lies one base from this, so it may be a read error. J is TRBJ1-1 and V is TRBV30; D not certain. CDR1 GTSNPN and CDR2 SVGIG come from the germline V gene (reference sequence). This CDR3 region has 12 residues. This CDR3 reads CAWSVLNTGAFF. DNA for the CDR3: TGTGCCTGGAGTGTACTGAACACTGGAGCTTTCTTT.